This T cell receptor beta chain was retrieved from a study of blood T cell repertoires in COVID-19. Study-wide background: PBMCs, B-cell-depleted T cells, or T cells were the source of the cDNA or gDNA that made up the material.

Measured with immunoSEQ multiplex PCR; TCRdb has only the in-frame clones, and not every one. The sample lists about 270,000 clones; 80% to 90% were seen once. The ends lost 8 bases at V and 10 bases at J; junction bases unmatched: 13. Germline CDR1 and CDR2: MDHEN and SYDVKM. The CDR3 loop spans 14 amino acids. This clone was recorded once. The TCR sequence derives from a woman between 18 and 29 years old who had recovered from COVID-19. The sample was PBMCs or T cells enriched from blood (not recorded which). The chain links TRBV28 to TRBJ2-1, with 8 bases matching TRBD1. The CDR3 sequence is CASLRTGWNEEQFF. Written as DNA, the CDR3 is TGTGCCAGCCTCCGGACAGGGTGGAATGAGGAGCAGTTCTTC.